Listed below are T cell receptor beta chains from one sample, sequenced in a study of PD-1 blockade in classical Hodgkin lymphoma. Sequencing was performed with immunoSEQ multiplex PCR; in TCRdb, only in-frame clones are kept and a portion is missing. The table lists 25,000 to 35,000 clones, about two thirds of them singletons. The source was peripheral blood mononuclear cells (PBMCs), collected before the second cycle of nivolumab. These receptors were taken from a human donor with classical Hodgkin lymphoma. Both conserved end residues are part of each CDR3. Fields, in order: J gene, V gene, D gene, clone size, CDR3 DNA, CDR3 protein. The D gene is left open where the match is weak. Clone size is stated in some rows and not others, as once, few, many or a class when expanded.

J: TRBJ1-1
V: TRBV7-2
D: NA
size: few
DNA: TGTGCCAGCAGCTTAGTAGCCACCAACACTGAAGCTTTCTTT
CDR3: CASSLVATNTEAFF

J: TRBJ1-5
V: TRBV19
D: NA
size: NA
DNA: TGTGCCAGTACCCCTCGGATTCTCCCAAATCAGCCCCAGCATTTT
CDR3: CASTPRILPNQPQHF

J: TRBJ2-3
V: TRBV5-1
D: NA
size: NA
DNA: TGCGCCAGCAGCAGAGGGGTATTTGCTTCAGATACGCAGTATTTT
CDR3: CASSRGVFASDTQYF

J: TRBJ2-1
V: TRBV28
D: TRBD2
size: few
DNA: TGTGCCAGCAGTACGCCACGGGAGGGGGCCTACAATGAGCAGTTCTTC
CDR3: CASSTPREGAYNEQFF

J: TRBJ2-1
V: TRBV9
D: TRBD1
size: NA
DNA: TGTGCCAGCAGCGCTCGGACAGGCTCCAATGAGCAGTTCTTC
CDR3: CASSARTGSNEQFF

J: TRBJ1-1
V: TRBV25-1
D: NA
size: NA
DNA: TGTGCCAGCAGTCAGGGAATGAACACTGAAGCTTTCTTT
CDR3: CASSQGMNTEAFF

J: TRBJ2-7
V: TRBV29-1
D: TRBD1
size: NA
DNA: TGCAGCGTTGAAGGGACAGGGGGGGCCGAGCAGTACTTC
CDR3: CSVEGTGGAEQYF

J: TRBJ1-5
V: TRBV7-9
D: NA
size: NA
DNA: TGTGCCAGCAGCTTACCGAATCAGCCCCAGCATTTT
CDR3: CASSLPNQPQHF

J: TRBJ2-5
V: TRBV6-1
D: NA
size: NA
DNA: TGTGCCAGCGGCACAGCACAAGAGACCCAGTACTTC
CDR3: CASGTAQETQYF

J: TRBJ2-1
V: TRBV4-1
D: NA
size: NA
DNA: TGCGCCAGCAGCCACCCGGATTGGGTGAGCTCCTACAATGAGCAGTTCTTC
CDR3: CASSHPDWVSSYNEQFF

J: TRBJ1-5
V: TRBV28
D: NA
size: once
DNA: TGTGCCAGCAGTTTAGGCCAGACTAGCAATCAGCCCCAGCATTTT
CDR3: CASSLGQTSNQPQHF

J: TRBJ2-6
V: TRBV19
D: TRBD1
size: NA
DNA: TGTGCCAGTAGTGCCTCCGGACAGGGGGTCATCTCTGGGGCCAACGTCCTGACTTTC
CDR3: CASSASGQGVISGANVLTF

J: TRBJ2-2
V: TRBV7-8
D: NA
size: once
DNA: TGTGCCAGCAGTCTAGGGACCATTCGGGGGGAGCTGTTTTTT
CDR3: CASSLGTIRGELFF

J: TRBJ1-5
V: TRBV13
D: TRBD1
size: once
DNA: TGTGCCAGCAGCTTAGGCGGGACAGGGAAGGGTCAGCCCCAGCATTTT
CDR3: CASSLGGTGKGQPQHF

J: TRBJ1-1
V: TRBV7-9
D: NA
size: NA
DNA: TGTGCCAGCAGCGCGCGAGGGAGGGTGAACACTGAAGCTTTCTTT
CDR3: CASSARGRVNTEAFF

J: TRBJ2-7
V: TRBV21-1
D: NA
size: NA
DNA: TGTGCCAGCCAGCAGGGGACAGGGTTATCAACCGGCTCCTACGAGCAGTACTTC
CDR3: CASQQGTGLSTGSYEQYF

J: TRBJ2-7
V: TRBV5-4
D: NA
size: NA
DNA: TGTGCCAGCAGCCGAATACCGACCGGGACGGCGACCTACGAGCAGTACTTC
CDR3: CASSRIPTGTATYEQYF

J: TRBJ2-1
V: TRBV27
D: NA
size: few
DNA: TGTGCCAGCAGCCTACGGGACCCCCTAAGCGGGCAGTTCTTC
CDR3: CASSLRDPLSGQFF

J: TRBJ2-1
V: TRBV6-5
D: NA
size: NA
DNA: TGTGCCAGCAGACGACGCCGGGGAAGTATTGAGCAGTTCTTC
CDR3: CASRRRRGSIEQFF

J: TRBJ2-7
V: TRBV7-8
D: NA
size: few
DNA: TGTGCCAGCAGCTTAGACGGTTACTACGAGCAGTACTTC
CDR3: CASSLDGYYEQYF

J: TRBJ1-1
V: TRBV20-1
D: NA
size: once
DNA: TGCGTGGCACCCCGAAATACTGAAGCTTTCTTT
CDR3: CVAPRNTEAFF

J: TRBJ2-1
V: TRBV7-2
D: NA
size: NA
DNA: TGTGCCAGCAGCTTAACAGGTGGCCATGAGCAGTTCTTC
CDR3: CASSLTGGHEQFF

J: TRBJ1-1
V: TRBV19
D: TRBD1
size: NA
DNA: TGTGCCAGTAGTGCGCGGGACAGTGAAGCTTTCTTT
CDR3: CASSARDSEAFF

J: TRBJ2-7
V: TRBV27
D: TRBD2
size: NA
DNA: TGTGCCAGCAGCCGGCGTTCTATGACGGGGGGCTACGAGCAGTACTTC
CDR3: CASSRRSMTGGYEQYF

J: TRBJ1-6
V: TRBV4-1
D: NA
size: once
DNA: TGCGCCAGCAGCCACACAACCGGGGGCGCGTATAATTCACCCCTCCACTTT
CDR3: CASSHTTGGAYNSPLHF

J: TRBJ2-3
V: TRBV2
D: NA
size: NA
DNA: TGTGCCAGCAGTGACGGCCTTCCCGATACGCAGTATTTT
CDR3: CASSDGLPDTQYF